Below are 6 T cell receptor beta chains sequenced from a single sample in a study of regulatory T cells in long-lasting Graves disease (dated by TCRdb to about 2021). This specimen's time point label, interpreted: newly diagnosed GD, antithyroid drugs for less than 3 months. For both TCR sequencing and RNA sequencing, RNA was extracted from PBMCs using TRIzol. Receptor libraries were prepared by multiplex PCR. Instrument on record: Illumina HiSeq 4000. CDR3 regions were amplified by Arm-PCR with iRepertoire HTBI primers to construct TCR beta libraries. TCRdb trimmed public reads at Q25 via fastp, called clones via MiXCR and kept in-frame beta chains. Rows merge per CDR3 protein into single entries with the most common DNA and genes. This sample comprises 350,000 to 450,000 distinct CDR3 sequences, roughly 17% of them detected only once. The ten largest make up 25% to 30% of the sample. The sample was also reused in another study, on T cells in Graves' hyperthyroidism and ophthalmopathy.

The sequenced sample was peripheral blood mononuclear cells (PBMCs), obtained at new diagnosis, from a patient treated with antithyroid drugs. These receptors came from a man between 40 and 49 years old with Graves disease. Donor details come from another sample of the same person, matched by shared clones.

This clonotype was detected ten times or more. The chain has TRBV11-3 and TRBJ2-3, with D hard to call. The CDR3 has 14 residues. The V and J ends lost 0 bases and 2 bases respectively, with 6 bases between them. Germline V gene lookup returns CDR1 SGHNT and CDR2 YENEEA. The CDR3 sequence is CASSLEGYTDTQYF. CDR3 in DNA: TGTGCCAGCAGCTTAGAGGGCTACACAGATACGCAGTATTTT. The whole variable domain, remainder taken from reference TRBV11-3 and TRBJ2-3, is EAGVVQSPRYKIIEKKQPVAFWCNPISGHNTLYWYLQNLGQGPELLIRYENEEAVDDSQLPKDRFSAERLKGVDSTLKIQPAELGDSAVYLCASSLEGYTDTQYFGPGTRLTVL.

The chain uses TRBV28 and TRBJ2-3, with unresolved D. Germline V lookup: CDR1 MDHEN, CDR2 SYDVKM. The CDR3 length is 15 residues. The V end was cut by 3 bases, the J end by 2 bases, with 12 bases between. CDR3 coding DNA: TGTGCCAGCAGTTTCGTCGCGGCCAACACAGATACGCAGTATTTT. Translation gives CASSFVAANTDTQYF.

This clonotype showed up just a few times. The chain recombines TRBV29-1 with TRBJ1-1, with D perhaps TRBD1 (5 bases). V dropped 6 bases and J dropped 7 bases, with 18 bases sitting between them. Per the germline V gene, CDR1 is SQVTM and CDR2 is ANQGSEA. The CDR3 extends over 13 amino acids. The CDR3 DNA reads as TGCAGCGTCGCCCCCAGGGAAGAGAGTGAAGCTTTCTTT. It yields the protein CSVAPREESEAFF.

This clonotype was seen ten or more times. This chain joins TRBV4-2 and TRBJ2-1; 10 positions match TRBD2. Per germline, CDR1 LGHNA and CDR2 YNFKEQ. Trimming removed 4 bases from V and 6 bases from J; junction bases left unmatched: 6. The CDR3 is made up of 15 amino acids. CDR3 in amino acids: CASSPGLADSNEQFF. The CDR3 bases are TGTGCCAGCAGCCCAGGACTAGCGGATTCCAATGAGCAGTTCTTC.

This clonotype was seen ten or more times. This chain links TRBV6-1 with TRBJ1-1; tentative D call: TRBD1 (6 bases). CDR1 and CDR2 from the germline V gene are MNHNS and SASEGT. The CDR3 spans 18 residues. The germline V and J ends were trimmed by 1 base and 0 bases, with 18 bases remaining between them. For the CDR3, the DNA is TGTGCCAGCAGTGAAGACTTGCGGCAGGGGATTATGAACACTGAAGCTTTCTTT. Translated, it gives CASSEDLRQGIMNTEAFF.

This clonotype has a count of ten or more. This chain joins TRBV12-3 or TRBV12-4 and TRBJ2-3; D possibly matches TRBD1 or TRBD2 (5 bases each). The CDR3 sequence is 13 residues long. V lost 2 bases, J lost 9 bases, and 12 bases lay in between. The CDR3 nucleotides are TGTGCCAGCAGTTTATTCGGGGCAGGGACGCAGTATTTT. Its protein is CASSLFGAGTQYF.